The following is a TCR beta chain sequence with its context. What it recognizes is unknown. Germline loops: CDR1 ENHRY, CDR2 SYGVKD. This CDR3 spans 13 amino acids. Deletions cut 2 bases from V and 3 bases from J, with 6 bases between. The assay was immunoSEQ multiplex PCR, and TCRdb's table has in-frame clones only and misses some. The table has around 44,000 clones, approximately 86% seen once. This specimen comes from a study of PD-1 blockade in classical Hodgkin lymphoma. Overall study context: Patients received nivolumab 3 mg/kg intravenously every 2 weeks.

Following autologous stem cell transplantation, relapse occurred in every patient, and exposure to brentuximab vedotin varied. Points from the study as a whole: CD4+ TCR diversity rose significantly by C4D1, and CD8+ TCR diversity did not. Nivolumab initiation under 1 year post-ASCT meant exclusion. Newly diagnosed patients reportedly trailed healthy donors in baseline TCR diversity.

The rearrangement links TRBV10-3 to TRBJ2-3; D gene uncertain. This material consisted of peripheral blood mononuclear cells (PBMCs), taken before the second cycle of nivolumab. This clonotype was sampled from a human donor with classical Hodgkin lymphoma. CDR3 coding DNA: TGTGCCATCAGTGAGGGCGGAACAGATACGCAGTATTTT. Its translation is CAISEGGTDTQYF.